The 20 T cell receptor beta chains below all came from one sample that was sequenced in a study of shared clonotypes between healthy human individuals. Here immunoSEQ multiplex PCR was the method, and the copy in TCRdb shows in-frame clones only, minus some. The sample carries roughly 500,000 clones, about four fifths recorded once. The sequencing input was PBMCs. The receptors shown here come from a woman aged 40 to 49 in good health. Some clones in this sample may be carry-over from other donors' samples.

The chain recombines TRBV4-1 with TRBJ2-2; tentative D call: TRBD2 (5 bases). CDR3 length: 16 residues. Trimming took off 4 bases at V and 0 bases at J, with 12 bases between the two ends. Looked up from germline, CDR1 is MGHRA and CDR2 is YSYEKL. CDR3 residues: CASSRGLIANTGELFF. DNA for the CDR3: TGCGCCAGCAGCCGAGGACTGATCGCGAACACCGGGGAGCTGTTTTTT.

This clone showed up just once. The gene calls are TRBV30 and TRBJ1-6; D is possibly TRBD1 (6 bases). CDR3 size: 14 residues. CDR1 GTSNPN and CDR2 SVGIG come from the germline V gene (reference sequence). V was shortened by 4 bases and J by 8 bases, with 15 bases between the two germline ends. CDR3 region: CAWNPGQWDSPLHF. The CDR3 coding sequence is TGTGCCTGGAACCCGGGACAATGGGATTCACCCCTCCACTTT. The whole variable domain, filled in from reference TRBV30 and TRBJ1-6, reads SQTIHQWPATLVQPVGSPLSLECTVEGTSNPNLYWYRQAAGRGLQLLFYSVGIGQISSEVPQNLSASRPQDRQFILSSKKLLLSDSGFYLCAWNPGQWDSPLHFGNGTRLTVT.

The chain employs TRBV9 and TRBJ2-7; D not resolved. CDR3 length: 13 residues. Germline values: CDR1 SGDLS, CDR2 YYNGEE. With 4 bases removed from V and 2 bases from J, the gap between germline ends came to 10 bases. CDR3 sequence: CASSPPRTYEQYF. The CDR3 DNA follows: TGTGCCAGCAGCCCACCAAGGACCTACGAGCAGTACTTC. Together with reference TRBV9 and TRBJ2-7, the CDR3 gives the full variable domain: DSGVTQTPKHLITATGQRVTLRCSPRSGDLSVYWYQQSLDQGLQFLIQYYNGEERAKGNILERFSAQQFPDLHSELNLSSLELGDSALYFCASSPPRTYEQYFGPGTRLTVT.

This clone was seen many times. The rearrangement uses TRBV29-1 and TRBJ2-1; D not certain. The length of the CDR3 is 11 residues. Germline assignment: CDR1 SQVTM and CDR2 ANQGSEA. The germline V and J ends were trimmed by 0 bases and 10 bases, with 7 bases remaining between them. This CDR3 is CSVEDQREQFF. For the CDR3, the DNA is TGCAGCGTTGAAGACCAGCGCGAGCAGTTCTTC.

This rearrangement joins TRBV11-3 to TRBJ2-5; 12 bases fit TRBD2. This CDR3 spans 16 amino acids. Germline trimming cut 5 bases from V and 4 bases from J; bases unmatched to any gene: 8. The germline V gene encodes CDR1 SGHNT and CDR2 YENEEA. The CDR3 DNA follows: TGTGCCAGCAGCCCTAGACTAGCGGGAGAGGGAGAGACCCAGTACTTC. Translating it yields CASSPRLAGEGETQYF.

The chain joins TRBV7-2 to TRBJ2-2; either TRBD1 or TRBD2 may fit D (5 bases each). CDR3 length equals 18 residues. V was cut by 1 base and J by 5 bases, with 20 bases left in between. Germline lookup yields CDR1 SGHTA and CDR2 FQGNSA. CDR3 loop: CASSLVSGTHSVTGELFF. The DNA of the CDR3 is TGTGCCAGCAGCTTAGTGAGTGGGACCCACTCCGTGACCGGGGAGCTGTTTTTT.

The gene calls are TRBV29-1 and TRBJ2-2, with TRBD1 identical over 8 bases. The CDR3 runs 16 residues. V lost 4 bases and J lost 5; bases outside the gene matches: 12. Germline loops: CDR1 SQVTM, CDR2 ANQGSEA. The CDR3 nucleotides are TGCAGCGTTGCCCTAGGACAGGGCTTGGATACCGGGGAGCTGTTTTTT. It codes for CSVALGQGLDTGELFF.

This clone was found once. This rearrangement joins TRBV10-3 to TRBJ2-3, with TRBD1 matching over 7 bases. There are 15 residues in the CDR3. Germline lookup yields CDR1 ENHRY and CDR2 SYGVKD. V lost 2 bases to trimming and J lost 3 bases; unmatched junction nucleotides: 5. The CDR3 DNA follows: TGTGCCATCAGTGAGGACAGGGAAAAGACAGATACGCAGTATTTT. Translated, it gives CAISEDREKTDTQYF.

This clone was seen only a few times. CDR3 DNA: TGTGCCTGGAGTGTCTTGGGGGCGATCACTGAAGCTTTCTTT. Amino acid sequence: CAWSVLGAITEAFF. The chain uses TRBV30 and TRBJ1-1; D might be TRBD1 (6 bases). This CDR3 contains 14 residues. The V gene's germline CDR1 is GTSNPN and CDR2 SVGIG (reference sequence). V was shortened by 0 bases and J by 4 bases, with 12 bases between the two germline ends.

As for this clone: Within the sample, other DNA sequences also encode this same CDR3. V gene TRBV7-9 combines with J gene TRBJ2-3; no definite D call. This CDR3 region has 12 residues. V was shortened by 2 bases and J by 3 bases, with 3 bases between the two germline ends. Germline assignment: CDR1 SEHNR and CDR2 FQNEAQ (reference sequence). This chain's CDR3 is CASSLLTDTQYF. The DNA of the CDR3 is TGTGCCAGCAGCTTACTTACAGATACGCAGTATTTT. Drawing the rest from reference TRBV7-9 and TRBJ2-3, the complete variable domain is DTGVSQNPRHKITKRGQNVTFRCDPISEHNRLYWYRQTLGQGPEFLTYFQNEAQLEKSRLLSDRFSAERPKGSFSTLEIQRTEQGDSAMYLCASSLLTDTQYFGPGTRLTVL.

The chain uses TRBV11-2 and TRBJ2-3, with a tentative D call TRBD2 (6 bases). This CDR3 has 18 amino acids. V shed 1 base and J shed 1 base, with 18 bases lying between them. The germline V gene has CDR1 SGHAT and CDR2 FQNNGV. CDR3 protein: CASSLVTSSRTGTDTQYF. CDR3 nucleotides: TGTGCCAGCAGCTTAGTGACTAGTAGCCGAACGGGCACAGATACGCAGTATTTT. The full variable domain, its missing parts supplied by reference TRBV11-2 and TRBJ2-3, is EAGVAQSPRYKIIEKRQSVAFWCNPISGHATLYWYQQILGQGPKLLIQFQNNGVVDDSQLPKDRFSAERLKGVDSTLKIQPAKLEDSAVYLCASSLVTSSRTGTDTQYFGPGTRLTVL.

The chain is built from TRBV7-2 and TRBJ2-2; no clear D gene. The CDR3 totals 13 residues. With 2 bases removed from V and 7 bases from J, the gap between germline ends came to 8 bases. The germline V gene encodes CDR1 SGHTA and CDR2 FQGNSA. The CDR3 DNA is TGTGCCAGCAGCTTACAGGCCGACGGGGAGCTGTTTTTT. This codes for CASSLQADGELFF.

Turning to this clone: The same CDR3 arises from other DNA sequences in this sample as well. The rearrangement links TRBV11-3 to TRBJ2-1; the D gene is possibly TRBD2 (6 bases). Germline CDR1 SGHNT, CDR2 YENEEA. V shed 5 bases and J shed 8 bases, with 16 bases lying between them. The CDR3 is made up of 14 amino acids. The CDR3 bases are TGTGCCAGCAGCCTGGGGACTTCTAGGGATGAGCAGTTCTTC. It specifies CASSLGTSRDEQFF.

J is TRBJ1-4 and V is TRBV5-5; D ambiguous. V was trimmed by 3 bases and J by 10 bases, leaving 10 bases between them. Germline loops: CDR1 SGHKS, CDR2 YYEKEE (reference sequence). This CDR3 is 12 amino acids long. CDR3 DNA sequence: TGTGCCAGCAGCTCCTCACAAGGAAAACTGTTTTTT. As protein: CASSSSQGKLFF.

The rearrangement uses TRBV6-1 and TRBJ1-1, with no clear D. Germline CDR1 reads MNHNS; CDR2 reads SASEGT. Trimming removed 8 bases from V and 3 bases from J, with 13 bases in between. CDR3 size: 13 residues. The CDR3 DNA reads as TGTGCCAGCGTTCTCGCCCTGGACACTGAAGCTTTCTTT. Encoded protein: CASVLALDTEAFF.

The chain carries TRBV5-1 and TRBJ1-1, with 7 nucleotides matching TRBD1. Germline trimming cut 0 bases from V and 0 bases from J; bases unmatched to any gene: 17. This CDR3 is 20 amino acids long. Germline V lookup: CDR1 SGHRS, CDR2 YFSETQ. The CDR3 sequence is CASSLEGQVPSLLLNTEAFF. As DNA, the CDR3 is TGCGCCAGCAGCTTGGAAGGACAGGTCCCGAGCCTCCTATTGAACACTGAAGCTTTCTTT.

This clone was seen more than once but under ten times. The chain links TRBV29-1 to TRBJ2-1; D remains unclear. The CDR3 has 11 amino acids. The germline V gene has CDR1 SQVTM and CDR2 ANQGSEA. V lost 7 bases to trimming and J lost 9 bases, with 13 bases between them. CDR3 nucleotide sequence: TGCAGCGCCGTCGGCCAGCTTGAGCAGTTCTTC. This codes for CSAVGQLEQFF.

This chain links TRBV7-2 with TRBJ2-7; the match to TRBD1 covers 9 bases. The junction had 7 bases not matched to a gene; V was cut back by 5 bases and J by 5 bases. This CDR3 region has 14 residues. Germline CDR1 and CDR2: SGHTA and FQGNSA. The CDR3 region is CASSLDRGRNEQYF. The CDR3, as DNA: TGTGCCAGCAGCCTGGACAGGGGTAGAAACGAGCAGTACTTC.

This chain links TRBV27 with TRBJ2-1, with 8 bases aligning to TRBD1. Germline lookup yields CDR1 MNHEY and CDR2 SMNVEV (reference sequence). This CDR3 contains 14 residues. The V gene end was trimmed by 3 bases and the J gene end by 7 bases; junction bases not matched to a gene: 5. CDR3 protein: CASSFQGAWNEQFF. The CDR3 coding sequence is TGTGCCAGCAGTTTCCAGGGGGCATGGAATGAGCAGTTCTTC.

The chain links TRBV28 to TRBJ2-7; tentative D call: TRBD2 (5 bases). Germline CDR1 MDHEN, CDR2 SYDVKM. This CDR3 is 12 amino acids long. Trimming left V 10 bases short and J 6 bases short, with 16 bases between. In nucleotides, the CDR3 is TGTGCCAAGAGGGTCTGTAGCTCCGAGCAGTACTTC. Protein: CAKRVCSSEQYF.